This T cell receptor beta chain was recorded in a study of a mutant IDH1 vaccine in newly diagnosed glioma. Study background: Patients were pretreated with radiotherapy, temozolomide, or both, mostly both.

V was clipped by 5 bases and J by 6 bases; unmatched bases: 11. This CDR3 spans 15 amino acids. Germline CDR1 is SGHAT and CDR2 is FQNNGV. As to this clone: Its antigen is unknown.

Time point given: week 23, last vaccination. Every single dose of the vaccine, 300 ug of mutant IDH1 20-mer peptide, came with topical imiquimod. Assay used: immunoSEQ multiplex PCR; TCRdb lists only in-frame clones, some missing. The table has over 50,000 clones, roughly 84% seen once. The sequences come from PBMCs, collected from a glioma patient whose treatment included an IDH1 peptide vaccine. The chain uses TRBV11-2 and TRBJ1-2; 8 bases fit TRBD1. The TCR sequence derives from a man aged 18 to 30 with glioma. This CDR3 reads CASSTIRDRWDGYTF. In nucleotides, the CDR3 is TGTGCCAGCAGCACTATTCGGGACAGGTGGGATGGCTACACCTTC.